The rows below give T cell receptor beta chains drawn from one sample of a study of early T cells in non-severe SARS-CoV-2 infection. TCRdb passed the 5' RACE reads through MiXCR, listing each CDR3 protein once. The sample shows under 20,000 distinct CDR3 sequences, less than 6.5% of them seen only once. The sequencing here drew on whole blood, taken at baseline. Every receptor here comes from an adult who was a healthcare worker with PCR-confirmed SARS-CoV-2 infection or an uninfected control (not recorded which). CDR3s include the opening cysteine and the closing phenylalanine or tryptophan. Size is omitted from some rows. Given values are once, few, many or a class for expanded clones.

v_call clone_size cdr3_aa
TRBV7-2 many CASSLPGIRNIQYF
TRBV5-1 many CASSLGRQEARNTEAFF
TRBV5-1 . CASSLESWGNNSPLHF
TRBV7-6 . CAGGIQGGELFF
TRBV5-6 . CASSRYGVRIDYEQYF
TRBV12-3/TRBV12-4 many CASSGRVWNTEAFF
TRBV3-1 many CASSQQRSYEQYF
TRBV7-6 many CASSLGSGVSNQPQHF
TRBV19 many CARRYWGDRSTDTQYF
TRBV7-9 many CASSPGDRTDTQYF
TRBV7-6 many CASSLSVSRGAFMETQYF
TRBV2 many CAGTPQGVHEQYF
TRBV6-6 many CASSRQQRGHTDTQYF
TRBV4-3 many CASSQDPAGGRGDTQYF
TRBV29-1 . CSVPGQKGLGQYF
TRBV6-5 many CASSYAQGAIYNSPLHF
TRBV5-6 many CASSALAGVYNEQFF
TRBV7-9 . CASSLVGIEQYF
TRBV29-1 few CSASVLGQYYGYTF
TRBV6-6 medium-sized CASTLEGAGTAFF
TRBV13 many CASSLKVPDGTEAFF
TRBV19 many CATLGGGLTEAFF
TRBV20-1 few CSAGTSGRSSYNEQFF
TRBV11-3 . CASSAGGYTGELFF
TRBV14 many CASSQGYTEAFF
TRBV7-2 few CASSLVGGPNTEAFF
TRBV3-1 few CASSQDNYPQETQYF
TRBV5-1 many CASSLYPGGGYEQYF
TRBV28 few CATTTAFGSDEQYF
TRBV18 many CASSPVGWSSSYEQYF
TRBV3-1 many CASSQDSTGANVLTF
TRBV16 many CASSLGVGEKLFF
TRBV6-5 few CASSRTAGLSRETQYF
TRBV6-6 many CASSGTVLTDTQYF
TRBV6-5 many CASRQTARLAGGQETQYF
TRBV7-2 many CASSTTYTDTQYF
TRBV20-1 medium-sized CSARALGLASVDNEQFF
TRBV5-1 many CASSRDRDDGYTF
TRBV7-3 many CASSLGGSANTGELFF
TRBV7-9 many CASSPSAAFIDYGYTF
TRBV7-6 many CASSVTGVSPLHF
TRBV3-1 many CASSQSSPLRNEQYF
TRBV5-1 . CASSDVISTETQYF
TRBV9 many CASSVQGRAGELFF
TRBV7-9 many CASSSGLAVNEQFF
TRBV6-1 few CAGEEGSGNTIYF
TRBV9 many CASSFSGFSYEQYF
TRBV10-3 many CAISDGSGGASRETQYF
TRBV5-1 . CASSLVDSGANVLTF
TRBV6-6 medium-sized CASSPTSLIELFF
TRBV9 . CASSLMAGNTIYF
TRBV7-2 medium-sized CASSRTEGYGYTF
TRBV7-9 few CASSSNPGGPGELFF
TRBV7-6 many CASSITGATSYEQYF
TRBV19 many CASSTQGAPEAFF